The clone carrying this TCR beta chain is a singleton in its sample. CDR1 is MNHEY and CDR2 is SMNVEV in the germline V gene (reference sequence). V lost 6 bases to trimming and J lost 7 bases; unmatched junction nucleotides: 7. This CDR3 is built from 14 residues. The data were taken from a study of blood T cell repertoires in COVID-19. Libraries were prepared by immunoSEQ multiplex PCR; TCRdb keeps only in-frame clonotypes and omits some of them. In the table there are some 200,000 clones, 75% to 85% of which are singletons. The origin of this receptor is a human donor in a cohort sampled during active COVID-19. The chain employs TRBV27 and TRBJ2-2, with 8 bases matching TRBD1. Sequenced input: peripheral blood. The CDR3 bases are TGTGCCAGCAGCAGGGACAGGATCCGCGGGGAGCTGTTTTTT. Amino acid sequence: CASSRDRIRGELFF.